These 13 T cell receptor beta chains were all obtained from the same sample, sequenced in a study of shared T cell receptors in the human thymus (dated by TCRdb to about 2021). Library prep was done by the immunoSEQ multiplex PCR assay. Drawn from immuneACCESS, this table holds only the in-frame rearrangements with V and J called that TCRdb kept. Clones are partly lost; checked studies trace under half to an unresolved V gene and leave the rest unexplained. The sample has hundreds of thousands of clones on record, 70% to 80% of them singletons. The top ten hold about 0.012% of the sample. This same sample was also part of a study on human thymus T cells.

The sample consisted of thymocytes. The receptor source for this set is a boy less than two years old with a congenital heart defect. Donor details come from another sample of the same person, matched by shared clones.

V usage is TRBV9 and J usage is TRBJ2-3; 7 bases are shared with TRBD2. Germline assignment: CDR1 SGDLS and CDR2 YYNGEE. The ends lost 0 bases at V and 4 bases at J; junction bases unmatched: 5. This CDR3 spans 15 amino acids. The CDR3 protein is CASSVAGGRADTQYF. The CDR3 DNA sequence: TGTGCCAGCAGCGTAGCGGGAGGAAGGGCAGATACGCAGTATTTT.

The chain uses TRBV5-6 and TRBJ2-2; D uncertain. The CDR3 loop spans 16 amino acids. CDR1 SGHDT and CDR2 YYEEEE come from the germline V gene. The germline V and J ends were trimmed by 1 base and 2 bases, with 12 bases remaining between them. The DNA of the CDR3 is TGTGCCAGCAGCTTGCGGTCAGGTCATAACACCGGGGAGCTGTTTTTT. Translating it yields CASSLRSGHNTGELFF.

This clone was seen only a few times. The CDR3 DNA sequence: TGTGCCAGTAGTATGGTGGCGGAGGCCAAAAACATTCAGTACTTC. Protein sequence: CASSMVAEAKNIQYF. The chain carries TRBV19 and TRBJ2-4; D is uncertain. The germline V gene encodes CDR1 LNHDA and CDR2 SQIVND (reference sequence). V lost 3 bases to trimming and J lost 1 base, with 10 bases between them. CDR3 length: 15 amino acids.

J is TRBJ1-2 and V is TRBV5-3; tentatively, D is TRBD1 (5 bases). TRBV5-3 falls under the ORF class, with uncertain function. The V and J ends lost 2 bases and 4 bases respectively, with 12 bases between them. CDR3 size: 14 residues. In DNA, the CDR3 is TGTGCCAGAAGCTTCCAGGGAAGGATCTATGGCTACACCTTC. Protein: CARSFQGRIYGYTF.

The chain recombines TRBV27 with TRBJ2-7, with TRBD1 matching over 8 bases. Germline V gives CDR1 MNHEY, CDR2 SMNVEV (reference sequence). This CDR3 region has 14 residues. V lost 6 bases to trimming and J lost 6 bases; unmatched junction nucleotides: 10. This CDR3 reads CASRSDRGSGEQYF. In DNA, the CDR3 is TGTGCCAGCAGGAGTGACAGGGGATCTGGCGAGCAGTACTTC.

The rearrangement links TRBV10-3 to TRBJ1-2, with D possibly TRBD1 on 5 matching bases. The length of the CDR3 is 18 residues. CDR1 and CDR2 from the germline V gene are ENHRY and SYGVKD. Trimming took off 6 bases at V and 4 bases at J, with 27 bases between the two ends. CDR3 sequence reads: CAIRAPAHPLTESYGYTF. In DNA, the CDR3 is TGTGCCATCAGGGCCCCCGCGCACCCCCTGACAGAGAGCTATGGCTACACCTTC.

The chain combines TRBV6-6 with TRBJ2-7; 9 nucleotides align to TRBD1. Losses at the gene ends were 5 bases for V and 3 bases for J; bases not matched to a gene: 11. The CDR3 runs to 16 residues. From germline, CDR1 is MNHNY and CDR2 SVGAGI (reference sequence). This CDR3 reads CASSQQGAALFYEQYF. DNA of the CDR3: TGTGCCAGCAGTCAACAGGGGGCGGCACTATTCTACGAGCAGTACTTC.

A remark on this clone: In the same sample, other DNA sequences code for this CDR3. The chain's CDR3 is CASSPSAYEQYF. The DNA for the CDR3 is TGTGCCAGCAGTCCCTCTGCCTACGAGCAGTACTTC. The chain uses TRBV28 and TRBJ2-7, with D unclear. Germline V gene data show CDR1 as MDHEN and CDR2 as SYDVKM. Trimming removed 5 bases from V and 2 bases from J, with 7 bases in between. The CDR3 consists of 12 residues.

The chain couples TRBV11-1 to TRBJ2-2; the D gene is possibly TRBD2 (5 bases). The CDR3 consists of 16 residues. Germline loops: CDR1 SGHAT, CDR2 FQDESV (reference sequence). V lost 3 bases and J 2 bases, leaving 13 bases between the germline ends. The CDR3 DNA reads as TGTGCCAGCAGCTTTTCGCTAGCTCGTAACACCGGGGAGCTGTTTTTT. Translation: CASSFSLARNTGELFF.

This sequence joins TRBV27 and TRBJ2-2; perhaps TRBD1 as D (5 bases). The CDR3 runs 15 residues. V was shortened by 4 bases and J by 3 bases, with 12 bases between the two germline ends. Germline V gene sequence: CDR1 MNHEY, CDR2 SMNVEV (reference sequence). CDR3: CASSSPDIYTGELFF. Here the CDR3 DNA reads TGTGCCAGCAGTTCCCCGGACATCTACACCGGGGAGCTGTTTTTT.

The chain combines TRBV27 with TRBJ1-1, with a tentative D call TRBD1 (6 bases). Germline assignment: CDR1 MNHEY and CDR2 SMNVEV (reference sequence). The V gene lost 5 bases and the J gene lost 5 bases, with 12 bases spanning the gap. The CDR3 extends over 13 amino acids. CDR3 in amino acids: CASSKHRETEAFF. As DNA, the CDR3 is TGTGCCAGCAGTAAGCACAGGGAAACTGAAGCTTTCTTT.

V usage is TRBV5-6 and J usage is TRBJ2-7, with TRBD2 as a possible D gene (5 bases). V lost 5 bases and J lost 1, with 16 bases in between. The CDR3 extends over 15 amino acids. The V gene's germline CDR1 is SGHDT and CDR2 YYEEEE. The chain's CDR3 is CASSLLVGASYEQYF. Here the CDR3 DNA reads TGTGCCAGCAGTTTACTAGTGGGTGCTTCCTACGAGCAGTACTTC.

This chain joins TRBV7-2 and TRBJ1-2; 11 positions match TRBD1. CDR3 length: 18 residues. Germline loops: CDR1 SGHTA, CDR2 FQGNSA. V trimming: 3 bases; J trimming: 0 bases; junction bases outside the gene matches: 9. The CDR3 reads CASSLGQGDPSANYGYTF. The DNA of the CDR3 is TGTGCCAGCAGCTTGGGACAGGGGGATCCTTCAGCTAACTATGGCTACACCTTC.